The clone carrying this T cell receptor beta chain occurred once. Its antigen is unidentified. TCRdb keeps only in-frame clones here, not all; method: immunoSEQ multiplex PCR. The repertoire has some 120,000 clones, 80% to 90% of them found once; the top ten carry around 6.1%. V was pared by 6 bases and J by 9 bases, with 12 bases of the junction left unmatched. The CDR3 has 15 amino acids. Germline V gene lookup returns CDR1 MGHRA and CDR2 YSYEKL. This specimen belongs to a study of T cell responses to AZD1222 COVID-19 vaccine. Study results and caveats: At 160-218 and 743-854, vaccine-associated CD4 TCRs were dominant, and they spanned spike. Females made up more of the donors, who were largely white British, and clonal diversity may have come out too low. It was only after the peak T cell response that any repertoires were sampled.

The chain combines TRBV4-1 with TRBJ1-3; TRBD1 matches 9 bases. The receptor's source is an adult in good health. The material sequenced was peripheral blood, taken on day 0 of AZD1222 vaccination. The CDR3 nucleotides read TGCGCCAGCAGTCGAGGACAGGGGACATTTGGCACCATATATTTT. This gives the protein CASSRGQGTFGTIYF.